Sequencing of this TCR beta chain was carried out in a study of shared clonotypes between healthy human individuals. Germline-derived CDR1 and CDR2 are SGDLS and YYNGEE. The V and J ends lost 0 bases and 13 bases, in that order; junction bases with no gene match: 10. The CDR3 loop spans 14 amino acids. Sequencing used immunoSEQ multiplex PCR; TCRdb keeps in-frame clones, though not all of them. Of about 1 million clones in the sample, roughly 74% were seen once. This clone was observed a single time. Sequenced input: memory CD4+ T cells from PBMCs. Specified subset: CD45RA-negative fraction. The chain couples TRBV9 to TRBJ2-1; 7 positions match TRBD2. The receptor was derived from a man between 18 and 35 years old in good health. Some clones in this sample may be carry-over from other donors' samples. The CDR3 DNA reads as TGTGCCAGCAGCGTAGATCCGGAGAGGGAGGGCCAGTTCTTC. Translation gives CASSVDPEREGQFF.